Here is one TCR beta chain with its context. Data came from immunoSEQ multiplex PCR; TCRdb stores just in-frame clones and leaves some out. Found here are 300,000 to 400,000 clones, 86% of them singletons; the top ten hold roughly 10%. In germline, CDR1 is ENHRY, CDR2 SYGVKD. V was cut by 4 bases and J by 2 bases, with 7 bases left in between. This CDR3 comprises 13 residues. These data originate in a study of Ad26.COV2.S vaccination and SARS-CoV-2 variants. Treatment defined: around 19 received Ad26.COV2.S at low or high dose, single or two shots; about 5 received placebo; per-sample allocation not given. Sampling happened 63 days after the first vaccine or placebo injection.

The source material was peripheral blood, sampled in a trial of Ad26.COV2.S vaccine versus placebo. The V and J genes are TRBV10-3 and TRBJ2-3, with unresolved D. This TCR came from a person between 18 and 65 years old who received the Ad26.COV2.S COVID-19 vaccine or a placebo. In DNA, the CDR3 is TGTGCCATCAGTGTGATCGACACAGATACGCAGTATTTT. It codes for CAISVIDTDTQYF.